This TCR beta chain appears in the sequencing data of a study of blood T cell repertoires in COVID-19. Study background: Donors in the United States, Italy and Spain gave samples during acute or convalescent COVID-19.

Only in-frame clones appear in the TCRdb table, and some are missing; sequencing was by immunoSEQ multiplex PCR. Of hundreds of thousands of clones in the sample, 70% to 90% were seen once. J lost 8 bases, V lost 0 bases, and 6 bases had no gene match. The CDR3 runs 14 residues. The germline gives CDR1 MRHNA, CDR2 SNTAGT. The TCR originated in a woman aged 25 to 39 who had recovered from COVID-19. The V call is TRBV6-4, the J call TRBJ1-2, with TRBD1 identical over 7 bases. Sequenced: peripheral blood. The DNA for the CDR3 is TGTGCCAGCAGTGACTCGGGACAGCGGCGGGGCTACACCTTC. As protein: CASSDSGQRRGYTF.